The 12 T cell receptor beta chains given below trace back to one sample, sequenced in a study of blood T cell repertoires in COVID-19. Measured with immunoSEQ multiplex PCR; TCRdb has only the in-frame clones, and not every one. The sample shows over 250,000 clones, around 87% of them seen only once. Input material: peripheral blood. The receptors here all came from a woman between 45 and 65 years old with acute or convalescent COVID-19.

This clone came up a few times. The CDR3: CASSLSTGMDTQYF. CDR3 coding DNA: TGCGCCAGCAGCTTGTCCACAGGGATGGATACGCAGTATTTT. The chain carries TRBV5-1 and TRBJ2-3, with D maybe TRBD1 (6 bases). Germline V CDR1 and CDR2: SGHRS, YFSETQ. V was pared by 1 base and J by 6 bases, with 12 bases between. This CDR3 has 14 amino acids.

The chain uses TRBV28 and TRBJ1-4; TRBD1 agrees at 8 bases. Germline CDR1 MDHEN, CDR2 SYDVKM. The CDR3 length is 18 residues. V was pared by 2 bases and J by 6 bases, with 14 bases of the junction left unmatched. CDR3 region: CASSLPGQVTRWDEKLFF. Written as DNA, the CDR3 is TGTGCCAGCAGTTTACCGGGACAGGTGACGCGATGGGATGAAAAACTGTTTTTT.

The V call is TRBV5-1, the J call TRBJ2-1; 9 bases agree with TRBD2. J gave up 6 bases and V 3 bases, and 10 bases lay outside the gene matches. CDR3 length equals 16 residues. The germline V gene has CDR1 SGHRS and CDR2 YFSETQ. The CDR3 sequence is CASSWGSSGIINEQFF. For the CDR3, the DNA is TGCGCCAGCAGCTGGGGCTCTAGCGGGATTATCAATGAGCAGTTCTTC.

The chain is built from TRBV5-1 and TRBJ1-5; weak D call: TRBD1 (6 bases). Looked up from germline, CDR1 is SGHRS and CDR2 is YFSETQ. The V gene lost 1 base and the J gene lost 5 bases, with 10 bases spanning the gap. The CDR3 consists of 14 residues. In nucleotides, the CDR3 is TGCGCCAGCAGCTTGCTAGGGGGAGATCAGCCCCAGCATTTT. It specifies CASSLLGGDQPQHF.

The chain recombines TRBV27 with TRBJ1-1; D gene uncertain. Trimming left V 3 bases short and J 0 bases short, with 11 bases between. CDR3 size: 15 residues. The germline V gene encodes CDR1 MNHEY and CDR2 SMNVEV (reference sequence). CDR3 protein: CASSFRGMVNTEAFF. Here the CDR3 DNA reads TGTGCCAGCAGTTTCAGAGGGATGGTGAACACTGAAGCTTTCTTT.

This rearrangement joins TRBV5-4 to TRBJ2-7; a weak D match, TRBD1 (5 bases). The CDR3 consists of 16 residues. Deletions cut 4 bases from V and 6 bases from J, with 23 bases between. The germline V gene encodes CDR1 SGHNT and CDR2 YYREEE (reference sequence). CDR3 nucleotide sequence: TGTGCCAGCAGCCTTTACCAGGGCAACGCGATCGCCGAGCAGTACTTC. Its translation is CASSLYQGNAIAEQYF.

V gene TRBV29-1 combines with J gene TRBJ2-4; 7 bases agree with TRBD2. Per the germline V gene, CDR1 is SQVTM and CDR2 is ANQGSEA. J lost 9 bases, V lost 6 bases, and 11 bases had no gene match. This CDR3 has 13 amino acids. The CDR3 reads CSVGSGLAGIQYF. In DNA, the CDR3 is TGCAGCGTCGGTAGCGGGCTAGCTGGCATTCAGTACTTC.

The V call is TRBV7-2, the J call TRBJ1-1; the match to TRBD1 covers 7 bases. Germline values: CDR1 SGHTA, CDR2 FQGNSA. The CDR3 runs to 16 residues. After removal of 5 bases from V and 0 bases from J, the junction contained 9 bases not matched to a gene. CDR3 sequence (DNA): TGTGCCAGCAGCCCCCGGGACAGAAACATGAACACTGAAGCTTTCTTT. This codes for CASSPRDRNMNTEAFF.

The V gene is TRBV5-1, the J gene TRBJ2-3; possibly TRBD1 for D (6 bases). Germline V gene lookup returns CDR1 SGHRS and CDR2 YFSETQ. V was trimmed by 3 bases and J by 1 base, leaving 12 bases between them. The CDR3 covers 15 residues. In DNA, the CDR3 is TGCGCCAGCAGCTGGGCAGGGGCTGGCACAGATACGCAGTATTTT. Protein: CASSWAGAGTDTQYF.

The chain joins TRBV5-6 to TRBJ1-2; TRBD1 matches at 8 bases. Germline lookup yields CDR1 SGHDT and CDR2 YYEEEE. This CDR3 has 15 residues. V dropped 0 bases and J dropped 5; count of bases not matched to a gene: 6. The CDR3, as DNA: TGTGCCAGCAGCTTGGTGGCAGGGGGCTTTTATGGCTACACCTTC. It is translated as CASSLVAGGFYGYTF.

The DNA for the CDR3 is TGTGCCAGCAGACCCGCCGGGGGAAGCAATCAGCCCCAGCATTTT. Translation: CASRPAGGSNQPQHF. The J gene is TRBJ1-5, the V gene TRBV2; TRBD1 is a possible D gene (5 bases). Per the germline V gene, CDR1 is SNHLY and CDR2 is FYNNEI. This CDR3 contains 15 residues. Trimming left V 6 bases short and J 1 base short, with 13 bases between.

The CDR3 spells CASSANRGISGNTIYF. The CDR3 DNA sequence: TGTGCCAGCAGCGCAAACAGGGGTATCTCTGGAAACACCATATATTTT. The J gene is TRBJ1-3, the V gene TRBV9; TRBD1 matches at 7 bases. CDR1 is SGDLS and CDR2 is YYNGEE in the germline V gene. After removal of 3 bases from V and 0 bases from J, the junction contained 6 bases not matched to a gene. The CDR3 loop spans 16 amino acids.